This T cell receptor (beta chain) was found in a study of blood T cell repertoires in COVID-19. Germline V gene data show CDR1 as SNHLY and CDR2 as FYNNEI. Trimming shortened V by 7 bases and J by 7 bases, and 25 bases separated the two germline ends. The CDR3 loop spans 17 amino acids. Using immunoSEQ multiplex PCR, the repertoire was profiled, and TCRdb retains in-frame clones only, with some absent. The sample holds about 210,000 clones, around 91% seen once. This clonotype was sampled from a woman in her 40s with acute or convalescent COVID-19. The V and J genes are TRBV2 and TRBJ1-4; D may be TRBD1 (5 bases). The sequenced sample consisted of peripheral blood. Written as DNA, the CDR3 is TGTGCCAGCACCGACCTCTTATGGAGCAGGGAGGGTGAAAAACTGTTTTTT. Translated: CASTDLLWSREGEKLFF.